This T cell receptor beta chain was found in a study of monozygotic twins with inflammatory bowel disease. After re-calling the 5' RACE reads, TCRdb lists one entry per CDR3 protein, DNA absent. The sample includes about 330,000 distinct CDR3 sequences. The sequenced sample was blood. The clonotype originates from a human donor with ulcerative colitis or Crohn's disease, or a healthy co-twin of an affected twin (not recorded which).

CDR3: CASSAGISYEQYF. The chain uses TRBV7-6 and TRBJ2-7; TCRdb outputs TRBD2, but without DNA this stays unchecked. The CDR3 runs 13 residues. Looked up from germline, CDR1 is SGHVS and CDR2 is FNYEAQ.